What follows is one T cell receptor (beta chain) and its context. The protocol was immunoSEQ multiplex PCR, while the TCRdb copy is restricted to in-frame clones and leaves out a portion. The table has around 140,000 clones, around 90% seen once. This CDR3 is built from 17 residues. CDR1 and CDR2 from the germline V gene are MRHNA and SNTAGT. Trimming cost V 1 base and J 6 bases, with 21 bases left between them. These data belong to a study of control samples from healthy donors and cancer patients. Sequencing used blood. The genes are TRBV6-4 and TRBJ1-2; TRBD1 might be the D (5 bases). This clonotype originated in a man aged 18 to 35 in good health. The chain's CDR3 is CASSDLTDAGPRDGYTF. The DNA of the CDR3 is TGTGCCAGCAGTGACTTGACAGATGCGGGCCCTCGAGATGGCTACACCTTC.